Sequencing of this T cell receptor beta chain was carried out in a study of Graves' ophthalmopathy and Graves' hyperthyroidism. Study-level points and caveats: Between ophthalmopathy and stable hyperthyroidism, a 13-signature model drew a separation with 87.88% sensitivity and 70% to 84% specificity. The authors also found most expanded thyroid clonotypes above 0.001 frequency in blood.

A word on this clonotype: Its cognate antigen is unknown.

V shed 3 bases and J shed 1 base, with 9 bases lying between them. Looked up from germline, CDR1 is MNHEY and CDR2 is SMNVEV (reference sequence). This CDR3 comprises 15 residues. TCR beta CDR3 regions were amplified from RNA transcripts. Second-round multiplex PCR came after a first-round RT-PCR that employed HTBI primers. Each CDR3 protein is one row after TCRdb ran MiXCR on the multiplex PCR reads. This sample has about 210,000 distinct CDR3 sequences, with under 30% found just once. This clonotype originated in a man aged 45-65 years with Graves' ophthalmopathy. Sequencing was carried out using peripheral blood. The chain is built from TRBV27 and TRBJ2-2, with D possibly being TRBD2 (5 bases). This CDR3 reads CASSFYEGNTGELFF. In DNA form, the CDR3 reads TGTGCCAGCAGTTTTTATGAGGGGAACACCGGGGAGCTGTTTTTT.